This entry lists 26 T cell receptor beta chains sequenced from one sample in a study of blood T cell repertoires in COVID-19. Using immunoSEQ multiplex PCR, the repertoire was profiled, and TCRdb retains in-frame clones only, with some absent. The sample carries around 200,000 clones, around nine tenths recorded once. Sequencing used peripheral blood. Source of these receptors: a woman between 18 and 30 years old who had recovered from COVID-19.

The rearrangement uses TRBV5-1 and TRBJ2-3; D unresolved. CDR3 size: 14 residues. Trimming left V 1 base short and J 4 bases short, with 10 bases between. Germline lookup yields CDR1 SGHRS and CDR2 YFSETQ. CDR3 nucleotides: TGCGCCAGCAGCTTGAAATCCCCCGCAGATACGCAGTATTTT. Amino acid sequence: CASSLKSPADTQYF.

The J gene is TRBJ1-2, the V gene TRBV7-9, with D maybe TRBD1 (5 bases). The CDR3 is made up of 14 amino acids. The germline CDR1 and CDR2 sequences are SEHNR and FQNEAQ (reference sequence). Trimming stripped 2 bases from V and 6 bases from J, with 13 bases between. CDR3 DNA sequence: TGTGCCAGCAGCTTATCGGAACAGGCCCATGGCTACACCTTC. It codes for CASSLSEQAHGYTF. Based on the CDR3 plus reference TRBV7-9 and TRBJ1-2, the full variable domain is DTGVSQNPRHKITKRGQNVTFRCDPISEHNRLYWYRQTLGQGPEFLTYFQNEAQLEKSRLLSDRFSAERPKGSFSTLEIQRTEQGDSAMYLCASSLSEQAHGYTFGSGTRLTVV.

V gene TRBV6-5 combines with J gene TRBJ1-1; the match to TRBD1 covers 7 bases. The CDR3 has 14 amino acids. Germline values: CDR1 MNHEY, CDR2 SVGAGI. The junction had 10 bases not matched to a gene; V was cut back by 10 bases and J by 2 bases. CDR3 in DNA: TGTGCCACCAGGGGGAGACAGGGTAACACTGAAGCTTTCTTT. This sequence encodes CATRGRQGNTEAFF.

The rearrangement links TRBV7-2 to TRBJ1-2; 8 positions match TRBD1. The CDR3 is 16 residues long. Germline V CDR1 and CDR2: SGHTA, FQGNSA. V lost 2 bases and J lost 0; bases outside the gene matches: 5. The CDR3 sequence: CASSLRGTGANYGYTF. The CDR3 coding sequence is TGTGCCAGCAGCTTAAGGGGGACAGGAGCTAACTATGGCTACACCTTC.

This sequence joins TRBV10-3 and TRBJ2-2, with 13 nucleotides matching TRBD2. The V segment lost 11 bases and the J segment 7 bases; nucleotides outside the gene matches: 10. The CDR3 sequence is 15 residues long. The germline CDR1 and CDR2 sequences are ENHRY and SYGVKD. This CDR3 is CAVGLAGVSGGELFF. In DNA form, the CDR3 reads TGTGCCGTCGGACTAGCGGGAGTTTCGGGCGGGGAGCTGTTTTTT.

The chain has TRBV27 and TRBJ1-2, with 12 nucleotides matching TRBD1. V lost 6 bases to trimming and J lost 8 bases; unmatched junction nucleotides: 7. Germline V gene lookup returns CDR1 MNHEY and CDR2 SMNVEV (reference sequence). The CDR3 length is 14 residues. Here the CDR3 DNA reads TGTGCCAGCAGGCGGGACAGGGGGCTAGGCGGCTACACCTTC. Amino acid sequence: CASRRDRGLGGYTF.

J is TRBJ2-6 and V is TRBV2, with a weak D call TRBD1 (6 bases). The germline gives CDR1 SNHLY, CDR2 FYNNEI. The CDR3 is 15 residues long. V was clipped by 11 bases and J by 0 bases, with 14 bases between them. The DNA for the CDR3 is TGTGCCGGAGGACAGAGTCGCTCTGGGGCCAACGTCCTGACTTTC. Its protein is CAGGQSRSGANVLTF.

The CDR3 DNA follows: TGTGCCAGCTCACCTTCGAGCGGGAGGGTGAACACCGGGGAGCTGTTTTTT. It encodes CASSPSSGRVNTGELFF. This chain links TRBV18 with TRBJ2-2; 10 bases agree with TRBD2. V shed 3 bases, J shed 1 base, and the junction held 5 bases outside the gene matches. The length of the CDR3 is 17 residues. Germline loops: CDR1 KGHSH, CDR2 LQKENI.

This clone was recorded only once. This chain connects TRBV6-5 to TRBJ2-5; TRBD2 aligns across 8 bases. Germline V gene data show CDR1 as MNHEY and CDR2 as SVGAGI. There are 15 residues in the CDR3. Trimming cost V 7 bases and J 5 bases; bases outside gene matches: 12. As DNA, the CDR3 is TGTGCCAGCAAACTTCTGGCGGGAGGAACGGAGACCCAGTACTTC. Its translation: CASKLLAGGTETQYF.

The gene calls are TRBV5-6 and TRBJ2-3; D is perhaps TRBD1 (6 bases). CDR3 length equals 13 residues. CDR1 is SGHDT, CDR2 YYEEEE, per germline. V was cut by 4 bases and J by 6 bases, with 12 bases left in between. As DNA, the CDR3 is TGTGCCAGCAGCGACTACAGGGCCGATACGCAGTATTTT. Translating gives CASSDYRADTQYF. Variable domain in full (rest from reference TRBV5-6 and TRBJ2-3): DAGVTQSPTHLIKTRGQQVTLRCSPKSGHDTVSWYQQALGQGPQFIFQYYEEEERQRGNFPDRFSGHQFPNYSSELNVNALLLGDSALYLCASSDYRADTQYFGPGTRLTVL.

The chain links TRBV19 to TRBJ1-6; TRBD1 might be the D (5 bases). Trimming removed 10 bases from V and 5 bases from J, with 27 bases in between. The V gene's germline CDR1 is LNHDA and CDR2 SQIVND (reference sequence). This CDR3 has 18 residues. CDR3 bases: TGTGCCATCACCCGGGGGGGAGAGAGGGCGAGTGATAATTCACCCCTCCACTTT. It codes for CAITRGGERASDNSPLHF.

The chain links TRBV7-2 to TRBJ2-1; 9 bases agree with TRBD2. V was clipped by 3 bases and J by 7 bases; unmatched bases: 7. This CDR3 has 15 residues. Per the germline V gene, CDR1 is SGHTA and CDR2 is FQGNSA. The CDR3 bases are TGTGCCAGCAGCTTCTTAGCGGGAGCCCCAAATGAGCAGTTCTTC. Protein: CASSFLAGAPNEQFF.

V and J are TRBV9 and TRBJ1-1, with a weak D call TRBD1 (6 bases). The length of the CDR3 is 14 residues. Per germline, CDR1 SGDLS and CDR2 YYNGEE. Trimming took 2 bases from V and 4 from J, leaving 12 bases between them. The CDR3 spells CASSVGGARTEAFF. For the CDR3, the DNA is TGTGCCAGCAGCGTCGGGGGGGCTCGCACTGAAGCTTTCTTT.

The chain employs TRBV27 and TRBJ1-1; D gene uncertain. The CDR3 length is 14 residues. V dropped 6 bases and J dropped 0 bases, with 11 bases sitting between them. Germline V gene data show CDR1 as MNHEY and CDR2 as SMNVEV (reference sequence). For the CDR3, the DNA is TGTGCCAGCAGGGGAGGCTCCATGAACACTGAAGCTTTCTTT. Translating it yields CASRGGSMNTEAFF.

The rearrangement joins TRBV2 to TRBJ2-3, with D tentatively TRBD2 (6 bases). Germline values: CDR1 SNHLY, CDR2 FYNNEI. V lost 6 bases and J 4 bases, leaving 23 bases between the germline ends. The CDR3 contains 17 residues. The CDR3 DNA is TGTGCCAGCAGCCTCTGGGGACTCCCAAGCGATTCAGATACGCAGTATTTT. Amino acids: CASSLWGLPSDSDTQYF.

CDR3 in DNA: TGTGCCAGCAGCCAAGATCGTCAGGTTTATGGCTACACCTTC. It yields the protein CASSQDRQVYGYTF. The gene calls are TRBV14 and TRBJ1-2, with D hard to call. This CDR3 has 14 residues. Trimming took off 0 bases at V and 5 bases at J, with 10 bases between the two ends. Germline V gene lookup returns CDR1 SGHDN and CDR2 FVKESK. The entire variable domain, with the rest obtained from reference TRBV14 and TRBJ1-2, is as follows: EAGVTQFPSHSVIEKGQTVTLRCDPISGHDNLYWYRRVMGKEIKFLLHFVKESKQDESGMPNNRFLAERTGGTYSTLKVQPAELEDSGVYFCASSQDRQVYGYTFGSGTRLTVV.

CDR3 DNA: TGTGCCACTCGGGCACGGGCTAGCGGGCTCCAAGAGACCCAGTACTTC. It codes for CATRARASGLQETQYF. The chain employs TRBV19 and TRBJ2-5; 8 bases align to TRBD2. CDR1 and CDR2 from the germline V gene are LNHDA and SQIVND (reference sequence). The CDR3 length is 16 residues. The ends lost 10 bases at V and 1 base at J; junction bases unmatched: 14.

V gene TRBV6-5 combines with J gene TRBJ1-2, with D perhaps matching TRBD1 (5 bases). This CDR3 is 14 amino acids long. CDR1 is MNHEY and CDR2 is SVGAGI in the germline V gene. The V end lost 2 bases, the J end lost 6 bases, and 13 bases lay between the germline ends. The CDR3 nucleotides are TGTGCCAGCAGTTACCGGGGAGGGGAGGATGGCTACACCTTC. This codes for CASSYRGGEDGYTF.

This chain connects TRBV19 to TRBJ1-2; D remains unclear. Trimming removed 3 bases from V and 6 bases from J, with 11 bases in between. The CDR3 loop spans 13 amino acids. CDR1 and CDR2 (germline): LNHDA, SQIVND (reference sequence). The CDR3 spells CASSIPLLNGYTF. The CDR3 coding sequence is TGTGCCAGTAGTATTCCGTTGTTAAATGGCTACACCTTC.

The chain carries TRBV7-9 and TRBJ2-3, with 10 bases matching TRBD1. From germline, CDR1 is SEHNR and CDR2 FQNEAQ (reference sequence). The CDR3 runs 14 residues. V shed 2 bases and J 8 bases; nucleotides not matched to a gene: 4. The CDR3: CASSLTGTGVTQYF. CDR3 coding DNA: TGTGCCAGCAGCTTAACCGGGACAGGGGTTACGCAGTATTTT.

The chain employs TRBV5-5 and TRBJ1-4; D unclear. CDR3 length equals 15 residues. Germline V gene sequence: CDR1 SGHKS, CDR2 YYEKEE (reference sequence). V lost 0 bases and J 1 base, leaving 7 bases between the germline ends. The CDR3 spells CASSLVAVTNEKLFF. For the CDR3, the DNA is TGTGCCAGCAGCTTGGTCGCAGTAACTAATGAAAAACTGTTTTTT.

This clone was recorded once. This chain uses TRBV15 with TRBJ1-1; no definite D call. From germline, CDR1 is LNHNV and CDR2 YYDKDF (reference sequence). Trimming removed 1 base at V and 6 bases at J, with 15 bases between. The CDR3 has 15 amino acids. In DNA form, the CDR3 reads TGTGCCACCAGCAGAGTACTAAGTTTTTCCGCTGAAGCTTTCTTT. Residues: CATSRVLSFSAEAFF.

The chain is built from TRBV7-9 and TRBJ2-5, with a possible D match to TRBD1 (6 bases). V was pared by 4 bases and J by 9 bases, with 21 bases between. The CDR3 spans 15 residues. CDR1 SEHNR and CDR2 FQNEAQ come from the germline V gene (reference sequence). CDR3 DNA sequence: TGTGCCAGCAGCTGGGACAAGGCGGTTTCTGTCGCCCAGTACTTC. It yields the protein CASSWDKAVSVAQYF.

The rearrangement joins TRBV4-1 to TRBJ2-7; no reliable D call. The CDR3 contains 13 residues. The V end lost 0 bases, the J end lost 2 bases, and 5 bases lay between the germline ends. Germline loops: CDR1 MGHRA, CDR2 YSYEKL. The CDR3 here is CASSQESAYEQYF. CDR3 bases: TGCGCCAGCAGCCAAGAATCAGCCTACGAGCAGTACTTC.

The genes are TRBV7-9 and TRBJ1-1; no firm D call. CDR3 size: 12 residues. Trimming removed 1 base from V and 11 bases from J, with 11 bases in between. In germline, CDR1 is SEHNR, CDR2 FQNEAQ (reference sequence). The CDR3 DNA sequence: TGTGCCAGCAGCTTAGACAGATTTAGGGCTTTCTTT. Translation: CASSLDRFRAFF.

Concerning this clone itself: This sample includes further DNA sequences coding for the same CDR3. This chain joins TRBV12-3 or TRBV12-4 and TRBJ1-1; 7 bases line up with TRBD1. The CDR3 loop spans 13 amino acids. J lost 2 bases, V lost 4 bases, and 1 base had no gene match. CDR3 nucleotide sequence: TGTGCCAGCAGTTGGACAGGTAACACTGAAGCTTTCTTT. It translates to CASSWTGNTEAFF.